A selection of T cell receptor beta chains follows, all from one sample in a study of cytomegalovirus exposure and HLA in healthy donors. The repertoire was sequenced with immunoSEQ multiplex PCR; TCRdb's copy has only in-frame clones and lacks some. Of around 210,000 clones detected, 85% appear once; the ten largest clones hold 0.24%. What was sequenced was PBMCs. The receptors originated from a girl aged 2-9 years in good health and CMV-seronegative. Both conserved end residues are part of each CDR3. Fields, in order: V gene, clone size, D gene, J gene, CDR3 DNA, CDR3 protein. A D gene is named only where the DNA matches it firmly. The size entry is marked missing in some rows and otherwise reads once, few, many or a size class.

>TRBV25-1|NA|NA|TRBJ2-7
TGTGCCTCATGGTCCGGCTACGAGCAGTACTTC
CASWSGYEQYF
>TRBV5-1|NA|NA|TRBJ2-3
TGCGCCAGCAGCCTCACAGATACGCAGTATTTT
CASSLTDTQYF
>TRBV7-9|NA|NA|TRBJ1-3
TGTGCCAGCAGCGTCCCGGGGGTTTACACCATATATTTT
CASSVPGVYTIYF
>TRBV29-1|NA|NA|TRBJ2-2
TGCAGCGTTGAGGGGGGAACCGGGGAGCTGTTTTTT
CSVEGGTGELFF
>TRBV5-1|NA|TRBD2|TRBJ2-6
TGCGCCAGCAGCCTACTAGCGGGGGACTCTGGGGCCAACGTCCTGACTTTC
CASSLLAGDSGANVLTF
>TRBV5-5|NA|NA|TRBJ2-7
TGTGCCAGCAGCTTGACATACGAGCAGTACTTC
CASSLTYEQYF
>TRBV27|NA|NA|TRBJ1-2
TGTGCCAGCAGTTTATCGTCGGGGGGCGACTATGGCTACACCTTC
CASSLSSGGDYGYTF
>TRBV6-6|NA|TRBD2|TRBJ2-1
TGTGCCAGCAGTAGGACTAGCATCGATGAGCAGTTCTTC
CASSRTSIDEQFF
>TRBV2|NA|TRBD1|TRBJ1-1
TGTGCCAGCAGTGAAAAACAGGGGGGGAGAGCTTTCTTT
CASSEKQGGRAFF
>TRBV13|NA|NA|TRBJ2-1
TGTGCCAGCAGCTTGATGCGGTCGCAGTTCTTC
CASSLMRSQFF
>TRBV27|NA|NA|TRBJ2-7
TGTGCCAGCAGTTCCACCTACGAGCAGTACTTC
CASSSTYEQYF
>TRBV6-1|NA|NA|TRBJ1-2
TGTGCCAGCAGTGAAAGGGGTACGGTAGGCTACACCTTC
CASSERGTVGYTF
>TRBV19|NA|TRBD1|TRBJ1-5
TGTGCCTCAAGCATAACAGGGACAGGATATAGCAATCAGCCCCAGCATTTT
CASSITGTGYSNQPQHF
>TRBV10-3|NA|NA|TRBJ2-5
TGTGCCATCAGTGAGTCCAAAGAGACCCAGTACTTC
CAISESKETQYF
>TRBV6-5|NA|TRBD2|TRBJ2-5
TGTGCCAGCAGTTGGGGGACTAGCGGGTACGAGACCCAGTACTTC
CASSWGTSGYETQYF
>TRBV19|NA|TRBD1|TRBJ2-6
TGTGCCATCTCCCAGGGGGACTCTGGGGCCAACGTCCTGACTTTC
CAISQGDSGANVLTF
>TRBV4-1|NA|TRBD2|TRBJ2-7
TGCGCCAGCAGCCAAGTGGGCGGGAGCTACGAGCAGTACTTC
CASSQVGGSYEQYF
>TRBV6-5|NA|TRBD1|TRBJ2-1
TGTGCCAGCAGCCCGGGACAGGGGGCACTCGATGAGCAGTTCTTC
CASSPGQGALDEQFF
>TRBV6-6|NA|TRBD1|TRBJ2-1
TGTGCCAGCAGTACGCCCGACAGGGGAGACAATGAGCAGTTCTTC
CASSTPDRGDNEQFF
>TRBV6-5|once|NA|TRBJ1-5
TGTGCCAGCAGGGGGGGGAGGAACAATCAGCCCCAGCATTTT
CASRGGRNNQPQHF
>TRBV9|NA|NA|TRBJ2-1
TGTGCCAGCAGCGTTAGCCCCACGGCCTACAATGAGCAGTTCTTC
CASSVSPTAYNEQFF
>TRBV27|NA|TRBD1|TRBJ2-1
TGTGCCAGCAGTGACGACAGGGGGTCCTACAATGAGCAGTTCTTC
CASSDDRGSYNEQFF
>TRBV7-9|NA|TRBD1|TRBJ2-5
TGTGCCAGCAGTCGAGGCCGGGACAGGGGATCGGAGACCCAGTACTTC
CASSRGRDRGSETQYF
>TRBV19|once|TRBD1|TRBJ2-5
TGTGCCAGTAGTATGGGGACAGGACCAGGGGAGACCCAGTACTTC
CASSMGTGPGETQYF
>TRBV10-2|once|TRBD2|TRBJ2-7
TGCGCCAGCAGTGGGACTAGCGGGCGCTCCTACGAGCAGTACTTC
CASSGTSGRSYEQYF
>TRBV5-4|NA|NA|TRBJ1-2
TGTGCCAGCAGCTTGGAGATCGGGGGCTACACCTTC
CASSLEIGGYTF
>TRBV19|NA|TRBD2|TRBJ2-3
TGTGCCAGTAGTATTTCAGCGGGGGGGCTAAATACGCAGTATTTT
CASSISAGGLNTQYF
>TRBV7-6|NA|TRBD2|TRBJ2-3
TGTGCCAGCAGCCCGGGACTAGCGGGAGCAAGAGATACGCAGTATTTT
CASSPGLAGARDTQYF
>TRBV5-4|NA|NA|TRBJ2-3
TGTGCCAGCAGCCCCGCAGGGGGGACAGATACGCAGTATTTT
CASSPAGGTDTQYF
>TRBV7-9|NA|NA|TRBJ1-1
TGTGCCAGCAGGTACCTACAGATGAACACTGAAGCTTTCTTT
CASRYLQMNTEAFF